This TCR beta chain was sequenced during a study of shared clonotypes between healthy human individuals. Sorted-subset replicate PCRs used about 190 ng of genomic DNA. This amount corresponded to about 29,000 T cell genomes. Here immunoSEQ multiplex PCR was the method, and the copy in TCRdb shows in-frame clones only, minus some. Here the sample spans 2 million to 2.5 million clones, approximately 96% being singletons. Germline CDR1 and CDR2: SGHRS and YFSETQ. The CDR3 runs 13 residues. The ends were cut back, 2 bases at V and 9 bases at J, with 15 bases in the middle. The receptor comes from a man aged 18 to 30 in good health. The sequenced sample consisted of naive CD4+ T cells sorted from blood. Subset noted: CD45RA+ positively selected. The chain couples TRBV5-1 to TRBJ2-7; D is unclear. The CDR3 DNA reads TGCGCCAGCAGCTTTGATTCCCAAAAAGCGCAGTACTTC. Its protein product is CASSFDSQKAQYF.